A selection of T cell receptor beta chains follows, all from one sample in a study of cytomegalovirus exposure and HLA in healthy donors. Only in-frame clones appear in the TCRdb table, and some are missing; sequencing was by immunoSEQ multiplex PCR. The data hold about 73,000 clones, with approximately 95% observed a single time. The sample consisted of PBMCs. These TCRs come from a man aged 18 to 29 in good health and CMV-seronegative. CDR3s include the opening cysteine and the closing phenylalanine or tryptophan. D genes are given only for firm matches. Size is omitted from some rows. Given values are once, few, many or a class for expanded clones.

cdr3_length,j_call,clone_size,v_call,d_call,cdr3_aa,cdr3_nt
14,TRBJ1-4,.,TRBV19,TRBD1,CASSGDSASEKLFF,TGTGCCAGTAGTGGGGACAGTGCTTCTGAAAAACTGTTTTTT
14,TRBJ1-2,.,TRBV7-9,.,CASSFEGVYYGYTF,TGTGCCAGCAGCTTTGAGGGAGTGTACTATGGCTACACCTTC
16,TRBJ2-2,.,TRBV13,.,CASSLAVQVSPGELFF,TGTGCCAGCAGCTTAGCAGTACAGGTTTCCCCCGGGGAGCTGTTTTTT
13,TRBJ1-2,.,TRBV28,.,CASRPTAYYGYTF,TGTGCCAGCAGGCCGACAGCCTACTATGGCTACACCTTC
13,TRBJ2-5,.,TRBV28,.,CAWGGAVQETQYF,TGTGCCTGGGGTGGGGCGGTACAAGAGACCCAGTACTTC
11,TRBJ2-7,.,TRBV30,.,CAWASGYEQYF,TGTGCCTGGGCCTCAGGCTACGAGCAGTACTTC
16,TRBJ2-1,.,TRBV11-2,.,CASSSQTGSSYNEQFF,TGTGCCAGCAGCTCTCAAACAGGGAGCTCCTACAATGAGCAGTTCTTC
15,TRBJ1-5,.,TRBV30,.,CAWKPRGVYNQPQHF,TGTGCCTGGAAGCCTCGGGGGGTCTACAATCAGCCCCAGCATTTT
12,TRBJ2-7,.,TRBV27,TRBD1,CASRGQGYEQYF,TGTGCCAGCAGGGGACAGGGCTACGAGCAGTACTTC
15,TRBJ2-5,.,TRBV7-2,.,CAPLGGRGFRETQYF,TGTGCCCCACTGGGGGGGCGGGGGTTTAGGGAGACCCAGTACTTC
16,TRBJ2-1,.,TRBV9,TRBD2,CASSIWTSGAGNEQFF,TGTGCCAGCAGCATTTGGACTAGCGGGGCCGGCAATGAGCAGTTCTTC
13,TRBJ1-2,.,TRBV9,.,CASSVPGGYGYTF,TGTGCCAGCAGCGTCCCCGGGGGCTATGGCTACACCTTC
17,TRBJ2-5,.,TRBV5-1,TRBD1,CASSLRTGPGVGETQYF,TGCGCCAGCAGCCTCCGGACAGGGCCCGGGGTTGGGGAGACCCAGTACTTC
13,TRBJ1-1,.,TRBV9,.,CASSVAQNTEAFF,TGTGCCAGCAGCGTAGCCCAGAACACTGAAGCTTTCTTT
20,TRBJ1-4,.,TRBV7-3,.,CASSRVAHVQGVLMKTKLFF,TGTGCCAGCAGCCGAGTCGCCCACGTCCAGGGTGTTCTAATGAAAACGAAACTGTTTTTT
14,TRBJ1-2,.,TRBV2,TRBD1,CASFGQGGLEGYTF,TGTGCCAGCTTTGGACAGGGGGGCTTGGAAGGCTACACCTTC
13,TRBJ2-2,.,TRBV9,.,CASSVVLAGELFF,TGTGCCAGCAGCGTAGTTTTGGCAGGGGAGCTGTTTTTT
15,TRBJ1-2,.,TRBV30,TRBD1,CAWKPQGTVPYGYTF,TGTGCCTGGAAGCCCCAAGGGACAGTCCCCTATGGCTACACCTTC
14,TRBJ1-1,.,TRBV18,TRBD1,CASSPRGQNTEAFF,TGTGCCAGCTCACCCAGGGGGCAGAACACTGAAGCTTTCTTT
14,TRBJ1-1,.,TRBV29-1,TRBD1,CSSQEGRGLTEAFF,TGCAGCTCCCAAGAGGGCAGGGGGCTCACTGAAGCTTTCTTT
12,TRBJ2-1,.,TRBV14,.,CASSLQGYEQFF,TGTGCCAGCAGCCTCCAGGGTTACGAGCAGTTCTTC
14,TRBJ2-7,.,TRBV5-1,.,CASALPGGPYEQYF,TGCGCCAGCGCTCTGCCGGGGGGCCCCTACGAGCAGTACTTC
13,TRBJ2-5,once,TRBV27,.,CASSLLGGETQYF,TGTGCCAGCAGTTTGTTGGGCGGGGAGACCCAGTACTTC
15,TRBJ1-1,.,TRBV18,TRBD1,CASSPLKTGFTEAFF,TGTGCCAGCTCACCACTAAAGACAGGGTTCACTGAAGCTTTCTTT
16,TRBJ2-5,.,TRBV5-1,TRBD1,CASSLEGTGIQETQYF,TGCGCCAGCAGCTTGGAGGGGACAGGGATCCAAGAGACCCAGTACTTC
15,TRBJ2-7,.,TRBV5-1,.,CASSLARGAAYEQYF,TGCGCCAGCAGCTTGGCCCGGGGAGCGGCGTACGAGCAGTACTTC